The next 2 T cell receptor beta chains were all read from a single sample in a study of blood T cell repertoires in COVID-19 (dated by TCRdb to 2018 to 2020). Receptor libraries were prepared by the immunoSEQ multiplex PCR assay. Drawn from immuneACCESS, this table holds only the in-frame rearrangements with V and J called that TCRdb kept. Clones are partly lost; checked studies trace under half to an unresolved V gene and leave the rest unexplained. The sample contains over 200,000 clones, approximately 88% of them found a single time. The ten largest clones take up about 4% of the sample. What was sequenced was PBMCs or T cells enriched from blood (not recorded which). These receptors all stem from a woman in her 30s who had been exposed to COVID-19.

This clone was observed a few times. The chain employs TRBV29-1 and TRBJ1-2; possible D gene TRBD1, 6 bases. V lost 3 bases to trimming and J lost 7 bases, with 12 bases between them. From germline, CDR1 is SQVTM and CDR2 ANQGSEA. This CDR3 has 12 amino acids. In DNA, the CDR3 is TGCAGCGTTGAGGGGGGGCTGTCTGGCTACACCTTC. Translating gives CSVEGGLSGYTF. The full variable domain, completed using reference TRBV29-1 and TRBJ1-2, is SAVISQKPSRDICQRGTSLTIQCQVDSQVTMMFWYRQQPGQSLTLIATANQGSEATYESGFVIDKFPISRPNLTFSTLTVSNMSPEDSSIYLCSVEGGLSGYTFGSGTRLTVV.

The chain couples TRBV12-2 to TRBJ1-4; the table's D call, TRBD1, has no DNA check behind it. TRBV12-2 constitutes a pseudogene. This CDR3 has 17 amino acids. CDR3 protein: CASRPLGAGDVDEKLFF. CDR3 in DNA: TGTGCAAGTCGCCCACTCGGCGCAGGGGACGTAGATGAAAAACTGTTTTTT.